This T cell receptor beta chain derives from a study of cytomegalovirus exposure and HLA in healthy donors. Vbeta (60) and Jbeta (13) primers were used in the PCR. TCRdb's table, derived via immunoSEQ multiplex PCR, lists solely in-frame clones and lacks some. In the table there are around 91,000 clones, roughly 78% of which are singletons. In regard to this clone: The antigen remains unidentified. Other DNA variants within this sample encode the same CDR3.

General study results and limits: Further analysis, carried out later, found HLA-associated TCR beta chains more clonally expanded than equally common other chains. A later analysis found common viral pathogens apparently linked to several of the most significant clusters.

The receptor was isolated from a male donor in good health and CMV-seropositive. Source material: PBMCs.

CDR3: CAHGAGEVSGELFF. As DNA, the CDR3 is TGTGCTCACGGGGCGGGAGAAGTGTCCGGGGAGCTGTTTTTT. This chain connects TRBV10-3 to TRBJ2-2, with 7 bases aligning to TRBD2. Germline-derived CDR1 and CDR2 are ENHRY and SYGVKD. The CDR3 extends over 14 amino acids.